The rows below give T cell receptor beta chains drawn from one sample of a study of blood T cell repertoires in COVID-19. Using immunoSEQ multiplex PCR, the repertoire was profiled, and TCRdb retains in-frame clones only, with some absent. Of 250,000 or so clones listed, roughly 86% are singletons. The sample was peripheral blood. Every receptor here comes from a man in his forties with active or convalescent COVID-19. Each CDR3 is given with its conserved first and last residue. Fields, in order: D gene, J gene, clone size, V gene, CDR3 protein, CDR3 DNA. The D gene is left open where the match is weak. Size tells how often a clone was seen (once, few, many) or the class of an expanded clone, and some rows leave it out.

d_call: -; j_call: TRBJ2-7; clone_size: once; v_call: TRBV6-5; cdr3_aa: CASEGRGTYEQYF; cdr3_nt: TGTGCCAGCGAAGGACGGGGGACCTACGAGCAGTACTTC
d_call: -; j_call: TRBJ1-2; clone_size: -; v_call: TRBV12-3/TRBV12-4; cdr3_aa: CASSSREVGYTF; cdr3_nt: TGTGCCAGCAGTTCCAGGGAGGTAGGCTACACCTTC
d_call: -; j_call: TRBJ1-2; clone_size: once; v_call: TRBV13; cdr3_aa: CASSLEAGSNGYTF; cdr3_nt: TGTGCCAGCAGCTTAGAGGCGGGGTCAAATGGCTACACCTTC
d_call: -; j_call: TRBJ2-5; clone_size: -; v_call: TRBV11-3; cdr3_aa: CASSTGTGETQYF; cdr3_nt: TGTGCCAGCAGCACCGGGACTGGAGAGACCCAGTACTTC
d_call: TRBD1; j_call: TRBJ2-5; clone_size: -; v_call: TRBV24-1; cdr3_aa: CATSDRDRGLRGGTQYF; cdr3_nt: TGTGCCACCAGTGATCGGGACAGGGGGCTCCGAGGTGGGACCCAGTACTTC
d_call: -; j_call: TRBJ1-1; clone_size: -; v_call: TRBV11-1; cdr3_aa: CASSSHSGNTEAFF; cdr3_nt: TGTGCCAGCAGCTCGCACAGTGGGAACACTGAAGCTTTCTTT
d_call: -; j_call: TRBJ1-1; clone_size: -; v_call: TRBV5-1; cdr3_aa: CASSTGQNTEAFF; cdr3_nt: TGCGCCAGCAGCACCGGACAGAACACTGAAGCTTTCTTT
d_call: -; j_call: TRBJ2-5; clone_size: few; v_call: TRBV7-2; cdr3_aa: CASSLATGETQYF; cdr3_nt: TGTGCCAGCAGCTTAGCGACTGGGGAGACCCAGTACTTC
d_call: TRBD1; j_call: TRBJ1-1; clone_size: -; v_call: TRBV7-9; cdr3_aa: CASSSGWEGQADTEAFF; cdr3_nt: TGTGCCAGCAGCTCGGGTTGGGAAGGACAGGCGGACACTGAAGCTTTCTTT
d_call: -; j_call: TRBJ2-2; clone_size: -; v_call: TRBV25-1; cdr3_aa: CASSPRGANTGELFF; cdr3_nt: TGTGCCAGCAGTCCCAGGGGCGCGAACACCGGGGAGCTGTTTTTT
d_call: -; j_call: TRBJ2-4; clone_size: -; v_call: TRBV11-3; cdr3_aa: CASSFTGDSLQAKNIQYF; cdr3_nt: TGTGCCAGCAGCTTTACGGGGGACAGTCTCCAAGCCAAAAACATTCAGTACTTC
d_call: TRBD1; j_call: TRBJ1-4; clone_size: medium-sized; v_call: TRBV19; cdr3_aa: CASSGGQGIGEKLFF; cdr3_nt: TGTGCCAGTAGTGGGGGACAGGGGATCGGTGAAAAACTGTTTTTT
d_call: -; j_call: TRBJ2-7; clone_size: -; v_call: TRBV6-5; cdr3_aa: CASEGLREQYF; cdr3_nt: TGTGCCAGCGAGGGCCTTCGGGAGCAGTACTTC
d_call: TRBD1; j_call: TRBJ2-3; clone_size: -; v_call: TRBV10-1; cdr3_aa: CASSGDRAPAETQYF; cdr3_nt: TGCGCCAGCAGTGGGGACAGGGCTCCCGCCGAAACGCAGTATTTT
d_call: TRBD1; j_call: TRBJ1-4; clone_size: -; v_call: TRBV5-6; cdr3_aa: CASSSGTVLEKLFF; cdr3_nt: TGTGCCAGCAGCTCGGGGACAGTGCTTGAAAAACTGTTTTTT
d_call: TRBD1; j_call: TRBJ2-1; clone_size: -; v_call: TRBV12-5; cdr3_aa: CASGYGQGVGNEQFF; cdr3_nt: TGTGCTAGTGGTTATGGACAGGGAGTAGGCAATGAGCAGTTCTTC
d_call: -; j_call: TRBJ2-1; clone_size: -; v_call: TRBV9; cdr3_aa: CASSVAAVSYNEQFF; cdr3_nt: TGTGCCAGCAGCGTAGCAGCGGTTTCGTACAATGAGCAGTTCTTC
d_call: TRBD1; j_call: TRBJ2-7; clone_size: -; v_call: TRBV7-9; cdr3_aa: CASSQRTGGLYEQYF; cdr3_nt: TGTGCCAGCAGCCAACGGACAGGGGGCCTGTACGAGCAGTACTTC
d_call: -; j_call: TRBJ1-6; clone_size: -; v_call: TRBV19; cdr3_aa: CASRLGGNSPLHF; cdr3_nt: TGTGCCAGTAGATTGGGAGGGAATTCACCCCTCCACTTT
d_call: -; j_call: TRBJ2-2; clone_size: once; v_call: TRBV28; cdr3_aa: CASSLPRSGELFF; cdr3_nt: TGTGCCAGCAGTTTACCCCGGTCCGGGGAGCTGTTTTTT
d_call: -; j_call: TRBJ2-2; clone_size: -; v_call: TRBV9; cdr3_aa: CASSVKDIPNTGELFF; cdr3_nt: TGTGCCAGCAGCGTTAAGGACATCCCGAACACCGGGGAGCTGTTTTTT
d_call: TRBD2; j_call: TRBJ2-1; clone_size: -; v_call: TRBV19; cdr3_aa: CASSRRGDPYNEQFF; cdr3_nt: TGTGCCAGTAGTAGACGGGGGGATCCCTACAATGAGCAGTTCTTC
d_call: -; j_call: TRBJ1-1; clone_size: once; v_call: TRBV5-1; cdr3_aa: CASSPTSLDANTEAFF; cdr3_nt: TGCGCCAGCAGCCCTACCTCCCTCGATGCGAACACTGAAGCTTTCTTT
d_call: TRBD1; j_call: TRBJ1-2; clone_size: once; v_call: TRBV6-5; cdr3_aa: CASSYDVTGGNYGYTF; cdr3_nt: TGTGCCAGCAGTTATGATGTGACAGGGGGCAACTATGGCTACACCTTC
d_call: -; j_call: TRBJ1-1; clone_size: -; v_call: TRBV24-1; cdr3_aa: CATRSPRGTEAFF; cdr3_nt: TGTGCCACCAGGAGCCCTCGGGGCACTGAAGCTTTCTTT
d_call: -; j_call: TRBJ1-5; clone_size: -; v_call: TRBV7-3; cdr3_aa: CASSLTGRVGQPQHF; cdr3_nt: TGTGCCAGCAGCTTAACGGGCAGGGTGGGTCAGCCCCAGCATTTT
d_call: TRBD1; j_call: TRBJ2-7; clone_size: -; v_call: TRBV9; cdr3_aa: CASSVETGGGEQYF; cdr3_nt: TGTGCCAGCAGCGTAGAAACAGGGGGAGGCGAGCAGTACTTC
d_call: TRBD2; j_call: TRBJ2-1; clone_size: -; v_call: TRBV9; cdr3_aa: CASSVAPTSGGANEQFF; cdr3_nt: TGTGCCAGCAGCGTAGCCCCCACTAGCGGGGGGGCTAATGAGCAGTTCTTC
d_call: -; j_call: TRBJ1-5; clone_size: few; v_call: TRBV2; cdr3_aa: CASSVQGEQPQHF; cdr3_nt: TGTGCCAGCAGTGTACAGGGTGAACAGCCCCAGCATTTT
d_call: TRBD2; j_call: TRBJ2-2; clone_size: -; v_call: TRBV13; cdr3_aa: CASSLNFRLEAGAVTGELFF; cdr3_nt: TGTGCCAGCAGCTTAAACTTTCGGTTGGAAGCGGGGGCCGTCACCGGGGAGCTGTTTTTT
d_call: TRBD1; j_call: TRBJ1-1; clone_size: -; v_call: TRBV19; cdr3_aa: CASNLGTAPEWGNTEAFF; cdr3_nt: TGTGCCAGTAACTTAGGGACAGCCCCCGAATGGGGGAACACTGAAGCTTTCTTT
d_call: -; j_call: TRBJ1-4; clone_size: -; v_call: TRBV21-1; cdr3_aa: CASSKARKMAEQGGFDNEKLFF; cdr3_nt: TGTGCCAGCAGCAAAGCGCGTAAGATGGCAGAACAGGGGGGTTTTGATAATGAAAAACTGTTTTTT
d_call: -; j_call: TRBJ1-5; clone_size: few; v_call: TRBV24-1; cdr3_aa: CATSSGLRNQPQHF; cdr3_nt: TGTGCCACCAGTTCGGGACTGAGGAATCAGCCCCAGCATTTT
d_call: -; j_call: TRBJ1-6; clone_size: -; v_call: TRBV7-6; cdr3_aa: CASSQRDTDNSPLHF; cdr3_nt: TGTGCCAGCAGCCAACGGGACACAGATAATTCACCCCTCCACTTT
d_call: TRBD1; j_call: TRBJ2-5; clone_size: -; v_call: TRBV27; cdr3_aa: CASSLRANRGYGETQYF; cdr3_nt: TGTGCCAGCAGTTTACGGGCGAACAGGGGGTATGGGGAGACCCAGTACTTC
d_call: TRBD1; j_call: TRBJ1-2; clone_size: -; v_call: TRBV6-5; cdr3_aa: CASSYDRGYGYTF; cdr3_nt: TGTGCCAGCAGTTATGACAGGGGATATGGCTACACCTTC
d_call: -; j_call: TRBJ2-3; clone_size: -; v_call: TRBV2; cdr3_aa: CASKETPSTDTQYF; cdr3_nt: TGTGCCAGCAAGGAGACCCCCTCCACAGATACGCAGTATTTT
d_call: TRBD1; j_call: TRBJ2-7; clone_size: -; v_call: TRBV7-3; cdr3_aa: CASSLQGETSYEQYF; cdr3_nt: TGTGCCAGCAGCTTACAGGGGGAGACCTCCTACGAGCAGTACTTC
d_call: TRBD1; j_call: TRBJ1-1; clone_size: -; v_call: TRBV11-1; cdr3_aa: CASSLGRGPEAFF; cdr3_nt: TGTGCCAGCAGCTTAGGTAGGGGGCCCGAAGCTTTCTTT
d_call: TRBD1; j_call: TRBJ2-5; clone_size: once; v_call: TRBV13; cdr3_aa: CASSLGLNGGQGVETQYF; cdr3_nt: TGTGCCAGCAGCTTAGGCCTGAATGGAGGACAGGGTGTTGAGACCCAGTACTTC
d_call: TRBD2; j_call: TRBJ2-3; clone_size: few; v_call: TRBV29-1; cdr3_aa: CSAGLAVTDTQYF; cdr3_nt: TGCAGCGCTGGACTAGCGGTCACAGATACGCAGTATTTT
d_call: TRBD1; j_call: TRBJ1-5; clone_size: -; v_call: TRBV28; cdr3_aa: CASSPQGSINQPQHF; cdr3_nt: TGTGCCAGCAGTCCACAGGGGTCCATCAATCAGCCCCAGCATTTT
d_call: -; j_call: TRBJ1-3; clone_size: -; v_call: TRBV2; cdr3_aa: CASSQGRDNSGNTIYF; cdr3_nt: TGTGCCAGCAGTCAAGGGCGCGACAACTCTGGAAACACCATATATTTT
d_call: TRBD2; j_call: TRBJ2-7; clone_size: few; v_call: TRBV5-5; cdr3_aa: CASSRLRLAGGRDEQYF; cdr3_nt: TGTGCCAGCAGCCGCCTTCGGCTAGCGGGGGGGCGAGACGAGCAGTACTTC
d_call: -; j_call: TRBJ2-2; clone_size: -; v_call: TRBV9; cdr3_aa: CASSVVTGTGELFF; cdr3_nt: TGTGCCAGCAGCGTAGTTACAGGCACCGGGGAGCTGTTTTTT